This T cell receptor (beta chain) is from a study of shared clonotypes between healthy human individuals. As regards this clone: Its specificity is unknown.

Libraries were prepared by immunoSEQ multiplex PCR; TCRdb keeps only in-frame clonotypes and omits some of them. The top ten clones hold around 0.3% of a sample with 550,000 to 600,000 clones, 95% to 98% of them seen once. This CDR3 has 16 amino acids. V lost 5 bases and J lost 0, with 17 bases in between. CDR1 and CDR2 (germline): SGHVS, FNYEAQ. Points from the study as a whole: The study sampled only blood, and tissue repertoires likely differ.

Terminally differentiated effector memory CD45RA+ cells were excluded by CCR7 positive selection of CD45RO-negative cells. All of the donors resided in Nashville, Tennessee, and each was a Caucasian adult. The chain has TRBV7-6 and TRBJ2-7; D is uncertain. The sample taken for sequencing was naive CD8+ T cells sorted from blood. The clonotype comes from a man younger than 45 in good health. The CDR3 sequence: CASSPMGGENSYEQYF. The CDR3 DNA sequence: TGTGCCAGCAGCCCAATGGGCGGAGAAAACTCCTACGAGCAGTACTTC.